This TCR beta chain was sequenced for a study of blood T cell repertoires in COVID-19. CDR3 size: 17 residues. Trimming took 4 bases from V and 4 from J; bases not matched to a gene: 8. Germline V gene data show CDR1 as MNHEY and CDR2 as SVGEGT. In the source study's methods: By means of reference gene primer amplification, nucleated cell counts were estimated. The assay was immunoSEQ multiplex PCR, and TCRdb's table has in-frame clones only and misses some. That table gives V, J and clone size, and the DNA gave D and trimming. This table has fewer than 350,000 clones, about 90% appearing once. Shortly before study entry, within 2 weeks, exposed participants had met a COVID-19 case.

The sample consisted of PBMCs or T cells enriched from blood (not recorded which). The V call is TRBV6-2 or TRBV6-3, the J call TRBJ2-1; TRBD2 matches 12 bases. The TCR sequence derives from a woman in her thirties who had been exposed to COVID-19. CDR3 amino acids: CASSSPSSGRAYNEQFF. CDR3 nucleotides: TGTGCCAGCAGTTCTCCCTCTAGCGGGAGGGCATACAATGAGCAGTTCTTC.